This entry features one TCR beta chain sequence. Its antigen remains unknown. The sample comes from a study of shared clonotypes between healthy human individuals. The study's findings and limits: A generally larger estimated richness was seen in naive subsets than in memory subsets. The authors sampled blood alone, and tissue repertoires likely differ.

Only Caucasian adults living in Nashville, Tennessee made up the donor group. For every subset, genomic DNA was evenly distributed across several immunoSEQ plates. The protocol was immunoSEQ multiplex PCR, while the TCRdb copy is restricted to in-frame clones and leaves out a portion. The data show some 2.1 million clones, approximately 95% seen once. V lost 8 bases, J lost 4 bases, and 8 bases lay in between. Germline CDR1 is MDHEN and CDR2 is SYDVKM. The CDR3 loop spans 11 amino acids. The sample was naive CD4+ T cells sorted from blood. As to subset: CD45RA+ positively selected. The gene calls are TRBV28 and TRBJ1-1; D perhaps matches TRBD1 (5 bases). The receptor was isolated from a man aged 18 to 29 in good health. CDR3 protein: CASQGSTEAFF. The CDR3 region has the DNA TGTGCCAGCCAGGGTTCCACTGAAGCTTTCTTT.